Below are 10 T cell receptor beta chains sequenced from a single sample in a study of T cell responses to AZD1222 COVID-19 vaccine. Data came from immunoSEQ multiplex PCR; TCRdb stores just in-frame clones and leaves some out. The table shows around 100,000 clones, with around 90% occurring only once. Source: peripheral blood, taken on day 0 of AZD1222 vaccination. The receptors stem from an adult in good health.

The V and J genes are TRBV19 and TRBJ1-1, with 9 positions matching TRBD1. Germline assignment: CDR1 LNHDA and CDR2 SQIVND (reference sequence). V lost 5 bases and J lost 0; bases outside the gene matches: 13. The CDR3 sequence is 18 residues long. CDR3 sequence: CASSVASDRGGMNTEAFF. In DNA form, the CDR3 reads TGTGCCAGTAGTGTCGCCTCGGACAGGGGAGGAATGAACACTGAAGCTTTCTTT.

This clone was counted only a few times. The CDR3 loop reads CASSDGGADTQYF. Here the CDR3 DNA reads TGTGCCAGCAGTGACGGGGGGGCAGATACGCAGTATTTT. This chain joins TRBV6-4 and TRBJ2-3; 7 bases agree with TRBD2. Germline trimming cut 2 bases from V and 4 bases from J; bases unmatched to any gene: 0. CDR3 length: 13 amino acids. Per the germline V gene, CDR1 is MRHNA and CDR2 is SNTAGT.

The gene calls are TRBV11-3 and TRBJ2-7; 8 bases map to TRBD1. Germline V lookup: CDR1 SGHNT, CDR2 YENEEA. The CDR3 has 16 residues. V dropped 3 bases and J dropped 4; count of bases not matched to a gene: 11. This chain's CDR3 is CASSFYLRDRLYEQYF. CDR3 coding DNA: TGTGCCAGCAGCTTTTACCTACGGGACAGGTTGTACGAGCAGTACTTC.

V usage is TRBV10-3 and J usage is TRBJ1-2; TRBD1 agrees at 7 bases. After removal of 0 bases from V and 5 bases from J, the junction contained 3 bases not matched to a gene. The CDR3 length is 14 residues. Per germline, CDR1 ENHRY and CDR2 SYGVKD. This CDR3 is CAISESRGPYGYTF. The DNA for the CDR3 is TGTGCCATCAGTGAGTCGAGGGGGCCTTATGGCTACACCTTC.

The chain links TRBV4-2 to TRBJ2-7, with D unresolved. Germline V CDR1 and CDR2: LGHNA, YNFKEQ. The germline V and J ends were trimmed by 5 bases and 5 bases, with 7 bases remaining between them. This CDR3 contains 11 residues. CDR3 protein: CASSDGHEQYF. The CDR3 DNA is TGTGCCAGCAGCGACGGACACGAGCAGTACTTC.

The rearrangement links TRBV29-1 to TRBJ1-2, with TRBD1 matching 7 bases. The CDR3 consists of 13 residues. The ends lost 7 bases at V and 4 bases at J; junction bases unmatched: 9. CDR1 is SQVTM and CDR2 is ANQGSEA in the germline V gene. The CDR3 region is CSARQGAGYGYTF. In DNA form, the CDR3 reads TGCAGCGCTCGACAGGGAGCGGGCTATGGCTACACCTTC.

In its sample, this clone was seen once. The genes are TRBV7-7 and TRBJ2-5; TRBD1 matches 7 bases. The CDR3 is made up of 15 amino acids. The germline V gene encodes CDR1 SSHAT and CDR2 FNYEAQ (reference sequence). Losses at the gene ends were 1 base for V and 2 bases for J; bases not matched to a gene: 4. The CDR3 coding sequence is TGTGCCAGCAGCTTAGGGGGGACAGTTCAAGAGACCCAGTACTTC. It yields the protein CASSLGGTVQETQYF. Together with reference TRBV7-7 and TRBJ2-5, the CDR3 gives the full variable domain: GAGVSQSPRYKVTKRGQDVTLRCDPISSHATLYWYQQALGQGPEFLTYFNYEAQPDKSGLPSDRFSAERPEGSISTLTIQRTEQRDSAMYRCASSLGGTVQETQYFGPGTRLLVL.

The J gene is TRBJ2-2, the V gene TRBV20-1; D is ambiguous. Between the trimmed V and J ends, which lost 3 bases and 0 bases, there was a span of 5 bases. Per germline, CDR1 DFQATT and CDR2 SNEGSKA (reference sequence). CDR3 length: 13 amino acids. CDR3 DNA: TGCAGTGCTAGTGACCCGAACACCGGGGAGCTGTTTTTT. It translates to CSASDPNTGELFF.

CDR3 coding DNA: TGTGCCAGCAAAGAGGAGCGGGGGCGAACCTACGAGCAGTACTTC. It is translated as CASKEERGRTYEQYF. The V gene is TRBV4-2, the J gene TRBJ2-7; TRBD2 matches at 8 bases. The trim removed 7 bases at V and 2 bases at J, leaving 10 bases unmatched. Per the germline V gene, CDR1 is LGHNA and CDR2 is YNFKEQ. CDR3 size: 15 residues.

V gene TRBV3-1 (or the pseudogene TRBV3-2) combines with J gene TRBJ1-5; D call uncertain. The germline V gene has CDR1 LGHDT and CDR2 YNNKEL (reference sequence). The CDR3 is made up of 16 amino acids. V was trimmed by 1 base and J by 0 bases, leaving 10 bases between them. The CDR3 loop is CASSQGSVYSNQPQHF. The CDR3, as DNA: TGTGCCAGCAGCCAAGGGTCGGTTTATAGCAATCAGCCCCAGCATTTT.